Listed here are 2 T cell receptor beta chains from one sample, sequenced in a study of memory CD4+ T cells and cytomegalovirus serostatus. Assay used: immunoSEQ multiplex PCR; TCRdb lists only in-frame clones, some missing. The repertoire holds about 41,000 clones, with about four fifths as singletons. The sort gate was single viable CD3+CD4+CD8-CD45RO+ cells for memory CD4+ T cells. Sample: memory CD4+ T cells from blood. The receptors derive from an adult in good health and CMV-seronegative.

The chain recombines TRBV6-5 with TRBJ1-2; perhaps TRBD1 as D (6 bases). CDR1 MNHEY and CDR2 SVGAGI come from the germline V gene. The CDR3 covers 15 residues. Trimming left V 7 bases short and J 3 bases short, with 18 bases between. The CDR3 nucleotides are TGTGCCAGCACTCCCTTCGGGGGCGCTGACTATGGCTACACCTTC. It translates to CASTPFGGADYGYTF.

The chain uses TRBV5-1 and TRBJ2-5; tentative D call: TRBD1 (6 bases). This CDR3 is 15 amino acids long. V shed 5 bases and J shed 4 bases, with 18 bases lying between them. Germline values: CDR1 SGHRS, CDR2 YFSETQ. CDR3 region: CASSSTGSVGETQYF. The CDR3 DNA sequence: TGCGCCAGCAGTTCTACAGGGTCTGTGGGAGAGACCCAGTACTTC.